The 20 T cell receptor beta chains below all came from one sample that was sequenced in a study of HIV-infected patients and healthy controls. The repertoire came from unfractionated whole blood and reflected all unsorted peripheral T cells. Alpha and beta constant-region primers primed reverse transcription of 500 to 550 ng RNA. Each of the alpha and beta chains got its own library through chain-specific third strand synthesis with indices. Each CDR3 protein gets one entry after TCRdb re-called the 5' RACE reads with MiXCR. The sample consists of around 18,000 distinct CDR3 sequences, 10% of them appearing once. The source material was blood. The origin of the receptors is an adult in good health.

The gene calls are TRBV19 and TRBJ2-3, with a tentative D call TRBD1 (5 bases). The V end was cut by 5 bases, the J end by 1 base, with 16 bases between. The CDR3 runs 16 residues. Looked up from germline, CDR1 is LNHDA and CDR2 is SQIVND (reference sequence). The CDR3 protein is CASSRTRTPGTDTQYF. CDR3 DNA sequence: TGTGCCAGTAGTCGAACAAGGACACCTGGCACAGATACGCAGTATTTT.

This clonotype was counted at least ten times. CDR3 nucleotide sequence: TGCAGCGTTGGTAGCGGGAGCAGGGATGAGCAGTTCTTC. It codes for CSVGSGSRDEQFF. The rearrangement links TRBV29-1 to TRBJ2-1, with TRBD2 matching 9 bases. The V segment lost 4 bases and the J segment 8 bases; nucleotides outside the gene matches: 6. Germline V gives CDR1 SQVTM, CDR2 ANQGSEA. The CDR3 extends over 13 amino acids.

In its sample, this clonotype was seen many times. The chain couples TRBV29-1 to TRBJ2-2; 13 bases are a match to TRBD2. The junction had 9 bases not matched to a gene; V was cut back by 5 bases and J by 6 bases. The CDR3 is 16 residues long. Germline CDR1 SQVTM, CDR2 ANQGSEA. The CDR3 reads CSVWTSGSRGAGELFF. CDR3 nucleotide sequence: TGCAGCGTTTGGACTAGCGGGAGTAGGGGGGCCGGGGAGCTGTTTTTT.

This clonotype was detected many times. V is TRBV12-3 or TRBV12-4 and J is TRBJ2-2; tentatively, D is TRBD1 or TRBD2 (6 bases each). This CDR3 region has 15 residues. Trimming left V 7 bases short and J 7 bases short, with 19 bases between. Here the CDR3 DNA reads TGTGCCAGCACTCGATTCCAGGGGACTGGCGGGGAGCTGTTTTTT. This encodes CASTRFQGTGGELFF.

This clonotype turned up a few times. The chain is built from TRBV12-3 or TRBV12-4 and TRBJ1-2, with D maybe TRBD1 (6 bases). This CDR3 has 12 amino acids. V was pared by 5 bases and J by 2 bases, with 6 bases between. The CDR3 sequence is CASSTGNYGYTF. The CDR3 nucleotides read TGTGCCAGCAGTACAGGGAACTATGGCTACACCTTC.

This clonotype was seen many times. The CDR3 DNA is TGTGCCAGCAGCTTAGTTGAACTTACCCAACCTGCTGAAAAACTGTTTTTT. Amino acids: CASSLVELTQPAEKLFF. The rearrangement links TRBV11-2 to TRBJ1-4; no definite D call. V lost 1 base and J lost 7, with 19 bases in between. The CDR3 sequence is 17 residues long. Germline assignment: CDR1 SGHAT and CDR2 FQNNGV.

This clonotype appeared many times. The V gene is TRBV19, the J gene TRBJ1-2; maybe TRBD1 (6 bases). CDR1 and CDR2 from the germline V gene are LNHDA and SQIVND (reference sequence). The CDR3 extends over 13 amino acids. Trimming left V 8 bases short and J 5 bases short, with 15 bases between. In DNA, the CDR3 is TGTGCCAGTGCCCAGGGGTCATATTATGGCTACACCTTC. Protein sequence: CASAQGSYYGYTF.

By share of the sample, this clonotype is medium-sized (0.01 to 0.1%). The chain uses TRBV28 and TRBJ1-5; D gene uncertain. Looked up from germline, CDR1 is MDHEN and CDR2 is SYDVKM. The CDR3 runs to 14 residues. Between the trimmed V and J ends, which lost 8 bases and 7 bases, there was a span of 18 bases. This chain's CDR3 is CASSVYGPEQPQHF. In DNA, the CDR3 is TGTGCCAGCTCAGTTTATGGCCCGGAGCAGCCCCAGCATTTT.

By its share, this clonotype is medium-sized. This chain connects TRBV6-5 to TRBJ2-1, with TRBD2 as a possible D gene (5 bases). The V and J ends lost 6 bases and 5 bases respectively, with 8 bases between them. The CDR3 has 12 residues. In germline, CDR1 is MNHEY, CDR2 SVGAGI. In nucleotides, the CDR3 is TGTGCCAGCAGGCGGAGGAACAATGAGCAGTTCTTC. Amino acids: CASRRRNNEQFF.

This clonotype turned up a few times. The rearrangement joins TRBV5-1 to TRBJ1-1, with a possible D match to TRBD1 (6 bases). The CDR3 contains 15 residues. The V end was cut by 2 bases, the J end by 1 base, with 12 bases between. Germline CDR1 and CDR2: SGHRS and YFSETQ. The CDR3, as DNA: TGCGCCAGCAGCTTCGGGACATACTCGAACACTGAAGCTTTCTTT. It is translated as CASSFGTYSNTEAFF.

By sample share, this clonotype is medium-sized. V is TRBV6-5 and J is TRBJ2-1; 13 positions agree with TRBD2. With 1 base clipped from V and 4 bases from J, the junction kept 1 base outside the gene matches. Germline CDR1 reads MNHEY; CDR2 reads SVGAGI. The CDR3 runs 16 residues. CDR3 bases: TGTGCCAGCAGTTACTGGACTAGCGGGAGTTACAATGAGCAGTTCTTC. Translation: CASSYWTSGSYNEQFF.

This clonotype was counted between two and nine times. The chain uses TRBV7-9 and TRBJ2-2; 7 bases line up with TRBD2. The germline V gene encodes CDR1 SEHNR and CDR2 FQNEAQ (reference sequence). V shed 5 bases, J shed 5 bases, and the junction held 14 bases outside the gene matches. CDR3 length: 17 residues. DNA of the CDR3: TGTGCCAGCAGCACCTCAGCGGGACGGGGGATGACCGGGGAGCTGTTTTTT. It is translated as CASSTSAGRGMTGELFF.

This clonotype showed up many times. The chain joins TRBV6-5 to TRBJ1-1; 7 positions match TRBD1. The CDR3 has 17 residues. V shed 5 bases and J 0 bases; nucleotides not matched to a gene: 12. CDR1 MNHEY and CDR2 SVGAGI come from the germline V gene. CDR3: CASSQNRGASMNTEAFF. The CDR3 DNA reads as TGTGCCAGCAGTCAGAACAGGGGTGCCTCCATGAACACTGAAGCTTTCTTT.

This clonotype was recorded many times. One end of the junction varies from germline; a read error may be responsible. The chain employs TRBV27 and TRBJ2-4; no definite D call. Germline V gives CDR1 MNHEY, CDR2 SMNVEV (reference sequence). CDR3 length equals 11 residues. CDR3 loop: CASSSPYPRPF. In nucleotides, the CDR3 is TGTGCCAGCAGTTCACCATATCCCAGACCCTTC.

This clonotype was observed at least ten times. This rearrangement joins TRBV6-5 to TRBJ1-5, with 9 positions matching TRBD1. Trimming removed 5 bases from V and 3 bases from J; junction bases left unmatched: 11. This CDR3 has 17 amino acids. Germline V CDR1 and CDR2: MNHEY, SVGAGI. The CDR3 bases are TGTGCCAGCAGTATTACAGGGGGCCCGGCTCCCAATCAGCCCCAGCATTTT. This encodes CASSITGGPAPNQPQHF.

The CDR3 sequence is CASSPSQGRNNYGYTF. DNA for the CDR3: TGTGCCAGCAGCCCTAGTCAGGGCCGGAATAACTATGGCTACACCTTC. The chain combines TRBV12-3 or TRBV12-4 with TRBJ1-2; D is perhaps TRBD1 (5 bases). The CDR3 contains 16 residues. The V end was cut by 6 bases, the J end by 1 base, with 18 bases between.

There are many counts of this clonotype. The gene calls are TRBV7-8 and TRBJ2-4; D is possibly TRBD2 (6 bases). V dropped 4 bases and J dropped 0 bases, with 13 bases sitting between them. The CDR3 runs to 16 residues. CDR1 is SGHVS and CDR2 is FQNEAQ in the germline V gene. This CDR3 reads CASSSKGLLAKNIQYF. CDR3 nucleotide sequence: TGTGCCAGCAGCTCCAAGGGACTCCTAGCCAAAAACATTCAGTACTTC.

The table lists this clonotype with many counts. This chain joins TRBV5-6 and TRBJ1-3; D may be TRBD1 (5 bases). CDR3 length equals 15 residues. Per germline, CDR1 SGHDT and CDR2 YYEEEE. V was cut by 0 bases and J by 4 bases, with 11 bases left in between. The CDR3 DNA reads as TGTGCCAGCAGCTTGGGTAGGGGCGCCGGAAACACCATATATTTT. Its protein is CASSLGRGAGNTIYF. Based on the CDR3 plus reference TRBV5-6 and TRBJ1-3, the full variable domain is DAGVTQSPTHLIKTRGQQVTLRCSPKSGHDTVSWYQQALGQGPQFIFQYYEEEERQRGNFPDRFSGHQFPNYSSELNVNALLLGDSALYLCASSLGRGAGNTIYFGEGSWLTVV.

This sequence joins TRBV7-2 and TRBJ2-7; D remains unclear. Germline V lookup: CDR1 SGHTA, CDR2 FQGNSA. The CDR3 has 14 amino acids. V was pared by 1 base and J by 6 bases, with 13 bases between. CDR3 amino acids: CASSLGRKLVEQYF. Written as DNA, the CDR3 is TGTGCCAGCAGCTTAGGCCGGAAGTTGGTCGAGCAGTACTTC.

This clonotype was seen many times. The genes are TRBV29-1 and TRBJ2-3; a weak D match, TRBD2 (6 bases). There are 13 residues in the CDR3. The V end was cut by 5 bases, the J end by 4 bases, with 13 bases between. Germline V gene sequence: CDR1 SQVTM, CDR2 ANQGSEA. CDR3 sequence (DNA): TGCAGCGTTTTGTCGGGAGAGGCAGATACGCAGTATTTT. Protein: CSVLSGEADTQYF.